Each of the 8 T cell receptor beta chains below was sequenced from the same sample in a study of control samples from healthy donors and cancer patients. Here immunoSEQ multiplex PCR was the method, and the copy in TCRdb shows in-frame clones only, minus some. The sample records 150,000 or so clones, approximately 93% being singletons. The source material was blood. The receptors derive from a man aged 40-49 years in good health.

The chain employs TRBV9 and TRBJ2-1, with a possible D match to TRBD2 (6 bases). V was trimmed by 4 bases and J by 8 bases, leaving 16 bases between them. The germline CDR1 and CDR2 sequences are SGDLS and YYNGEE. The length of the CDR3 is 14 residues. This CDR3 is CASSPPGGADEQFF. DNA for the CDR3: TGTGCCAGCAGCCCCCCTGGCGGGGCGGATGAGCAGTTCTTC.

The chain employs TRBV14 and TRBJ2-2; possibly TRBD1 for D (5 bases). V was shortened by 1 base and J by 6 bases, with 12 bases between the two germline ends. Germline CDR1 is SGHDN and CDR2 is FVKESK. The CDR3 length is 15 residues. CDR3 nucleotides: TGTGCCAGCAGCCAAGCAAGGGGCATGTCCGGGGAGCTGTTTTTT. Translation gives CASSQARGMSGELFF.

The rearrangement uses TRBV19 and TRBJ2-7; possible D gene TRBD1, 5 bases. This CDR3 is 16 amino acids long. Trimming removed 0 bases from V and 5 bases from J, with 17 bases in between. The germline gives CDR1 LNHDA, CDR2 SQIVND (reference sequence). CDR3 amino acids: CASSIDGADPLDEQYF. DNA for the CDR3: TGTGCCAGTAGTATAGATGGGGCAGATCCTCTCGACGAGCAGTACTTC.

This clone appeared once. The chain links TRBV4-1 to TRBJ1-1; D is perhaps TRBD1 (6 bases). CDR1 is MGHRA, CDR2 YSYEKL, per germline. The CDR3 consists of 15 residues. With 1 base removed from V and 1 base from J, the gap between germline ends came to 10 bases. CDR3 sequence: CASSQVGTPNTEAFF. The DNA for the CDR3 is TGCGCCAGCAGCCAAGTGGGGACACCGAACACTGAAGCTTTCTTT.

J is TRBJ2-3 and V is TRBV5-1; TRBD1 matches at 8 bases. The V and J ends lost 4 bases and 5 bases, in that order; junction bases with no gene match: 9. From germline, CDR1 is SGHRS and CDR2 YFSETQ. The CDR3 is 15 amino acids. In DNA, the CDR3 is TGCGCCAGCAGCCCAGGGGCAGGGGGCATAGATACGCAGTATTTT. Protein: CASSPGAGGIDTQYF.

V gene TRBV5-1 combines with J gene TRBJ1-2; TRBD1 matches 7 bases. V shed 4 bases, J shed 2 bases, and the junction held 5 bases outside the gene matches. Germline assignment: CDR1 SGHRS and CDR2 YFSETQ. The CDR3 runs 14 residues. As DNA, the CDR3 is TGCGCCAGCAGCATCACAGGGGCCAACTATGGCTACACCTTC. This sequence encodes CASSITGANYGYTF.

The rearrangement joins TRBV7-2 to TRBJ2-7, with 7 bases aligning to TRBD1. The ends lost 4 bases at V and 2 bases at J; junction bases unmatched: 11. The CDR3 is 16 residues long. Germline V lookup: CDR1 SGHTA, CDR2 FQGNSA. CDR3 bases: TGTGCCAGCAGCTCCTTCGACAGGGCCCCAGCCTACGAGCAGTACTTC. Translating it yields CASSSFDRAPAYEQYF.

The CDR3 here is CASSREYRSSYGYTF. The CDR3, as DNA: TGTGCCAGCAGTCGAGAATATAGGAGTTCCTATGGCTACACCTTC. The chain carries TRBV6-5 and TRBJ1-2, with D hard to call. This CDR3 spans 15 amino acids. Per germline, CDR1 MNHEY and CDR2 SVGAGI. V was pared by 5 bases and J by 4 bases, with 17 bases between.